Following are 31 T cell receptor beta chains from one sample sequenced in a study of blood T cells in healthy people across ages. A second PCR, run for roughly 7 to 12 cycles, used a sample-barcoded 5' primer plus a J-beta primer mix. TCRdb reprocessed the 5' RACE reads with MiXCR, giving one entry per CDR3 protein. The profile shows just over 1 million distinct CDR3 sequences, 40% to 50% of them singletons. Sequencing was performed on blood. These receptors were obtained from a woman in her fifties or sixties in good health.

The chain has TRBV20-1 and TRBJ2-5, with D unclear. This CDR3 has 15 residues. Per germline, CDR1 DFQATT and CDR2 SNEGSKA (reference sequence). Trimming took off 3 bases at V and 2 bases at J, with 16 bases between the two ends. CDR3 protein: CSASLSGKPQETQYF. CDR3 bases: TGCAGTGCTAGCTTGAGTGGTAAACCTCAAGAGACCCAGTACTTC.

The chain has TRBV6-1 and TRBJ2-4; 12 bases are a match to TRBD2. The DNA end lines up better with TRBJ2-7; the J call may be wrong. Germline V lookup: CDR1 MNHNS, CDR2 SASEGT. The CDR3 has 15 residues. The CDR3 nucleotides read TGTGCCAGCACCCGACTAGCGGGAGAGGTCTACGAGCAGTACTTC. Translating it yields CASTRLAGEVYEQYF.

This sequence joins TRBV6-2 or TRBV6-3 and TRBJ2-7; a weak D match, TRBD2 (6 bases). The germline V gene encodes CDR1 MNHEY and CDR2 SVGEGT. This CDR3 spans 15 amino acids. V dropped 8 bases and J dropped 5 bases, with 22 bases sitting between them. CDR3 sequence: CASQSLGLGSDEQYF. The CDR3 DNA follows: TGTGCCAGCCAAAGTCTGGGACTGGGCTCAGACGAGCAGTACTTC.

The chain has TRBV9 and TRBJ2-1, with D hard to call. V lost 0 bases to trimming and J lost 2 bases, with 9 bases between them. The CDR3 totals 15 residues. Germline CDR1 is SGDLS and CDR2 is YYNGEE. CDR3 loop: CASSVDDGPYNEQFF. CDR3 nucleotides: TGTGCCAGCAGCGTAGATGACGGCCCCTACAATGAGCAGTTCTTC.

In its sample, this clonotype was seen many times. The chain has TRBV6-5 and TRBJ2-1, with no clear D. From germline, CDR1 is MNHEY and CDR2 SVGAGI. V was shortened by 4 bases and J by 7 bases, with 8 bases between the two germline ends. The CDR3 loop spans 12 amino acids. This CDR3 is CASSSVGNEQFF. CDR3 DNA: TGTGCCAGCAGTTCCGTTGGGAATGAGCAGTTCTTC.

This chain uses TRBV20-1 with TRBJ2-7; 11 bases are shared with TRBD1. The CDR3 contains 19 residues. Trimming took 0 bases from V and 3 from J; bases not matched to a gene: 16. In germline, CDR1 is DFQATT, CDR2 SNEGSKA (reference sequence). This CDR3 reads CSARETYHGRGTGGYEQYF. For the CDR3, the DNA is TGCAGTGCTAGAGAAACATACCATGGGCGAGGGACAGGGGGCTACGAGCAGTACTTC.

V and J are TRBV10-3 and TRBJ2-7; D might be TRBD1 (5 bases). Germline assignment: CDR1 ENHRY and CDR2 SYGVKD. The CDR3 has 14 amino acids. The V gene lost 6 bases and the J gene lost 3 bases, with 15 bases spanning the gap. CDR3 nucleotides: TGTGCCATCAGACCCGACAGTACGGGCTACGAGCAGTACTTC. This gives the protein CAIRPDSTGYEQYF.

V and J are TRBV27 and TRBJ2-3; D assignment may be TRBD1 or TRBD2 (5 bases each). The CDR3 extends over 14 amino acids. Germline V lookup: CDR1 MNHEY, CDR2 SMNVEV (reference sequence). With 2 bases removed from V and 4 bases from J, the gap between germline ends came to 10 bases. CDR3 protein: CASSLASRADTQYF. The CDR3 nucleotides are TGTGCCAGCAGTTTAGCTAGCAGGGCAGATACGCAGTATTTT.

This chain joins TRBV5-1 and TRBJ2-1, with a tentative D call TRBD2 (6 bases). The germline V gene has CDR1 SGHRS and CDR2 YFSETQ. Trimming took off 4 bases at V and 5 bases at J, with 16 bases between the two ends. This CDR3 has 15 residues. CDR3 residues: CASSPRDCIHNEQFF. CDR3 bases: TGCGCCAGCAGCCCAAGGGACTGCATTCACAATGAGCAGTTCTTC.

This clonotype was observed a handful of times. The rearrangement links TRBV3-1 to TRBJ2-5; D gene ambiguous. Trimming stripped 0 bases from V and 0 bases from J, with 5 bases between. The germline CDR1 and CDR2 sequences are LGHDT and YNNKEL (reference sequence). The length of the CDR3 is 14 residues. Here the CDR3 DNA reads TGTGCCAGCAGCCAAGATGGGGACCAAGAGACCCAGTACTTC. The encoded protein is CASSQDGDQETQYF.

This clonotype showed up just a few times. The chain is built from TRBV20-1 and TRBJ1-5; possibly TRBD1 for D (5 bases). V was trimmed by 6 bases and J by 7 bases, leaving 16 bases between them. Germline CDR1 is DFQATT and CDR2 is SNEGSKA (reference sequence). The CDR3 spans 13 residues. The CDR3, as DNA: TGCAGTGCCACCCTCTCCGGGACCCAGCCCCAGCATTTT. Protein: CSATLSGTQPQHF.

This chain uses TRBV3-1 with TRBJ1-5; no firm D call. This CDR3 is built from 13 residues. With 1 base removed from V and 3 bases from J, the gap between germline ends came to 4 bases. Germline CDR1 and CDR2: LGHDT and YNNKEL (reference sequence). The chain's CDR3 is CASSQGDNQPQHF. The CDR3 DNA is TGTGCCAGCAGCCAAGGGGACAATCAGCCCCAGCATTTT.

This clonotype was counted only a few times. The J gene is TRBJ2-3, the V gene TRBV12-3 or TRBV12-4; possible D gene TRBD2, 6 bases. Between the trimmed V and J ends, which lost 6 bases and 1 base, there was a span of 20 bases. The CDR3 covers 17 residues. CDR3: CASSLGPWDSGTDTQYF. The CDR3 nucleotides are TGTGCCAGCAGCCTGGGTCCTTGGGACTCCGGCACAGATACGCAGTATTTT.

The chain joins TRBV29-1 to TRBJ2-1, with 11 bases lining up with TRBD2. Germline V gene sequence: CDR1 SQVTM, CDR2 ANQGSEA. The CDR3 is made up of 15 amino acids. The CDR3 nucleotides read TGCAGTGGCACCTCCGGGCTAGCGGGAGGTCTTGAGCAGTTCTTC. Translated: CSGTSGLAGGLEQFF.

The V and J genes are TRBV18 and TRBJ2-5; maybe TRBD2 (5 bases). Germline assignment: CDR1 KGHSH and CDR2 LQKENI. Trimming took 1 base from V and 4 from J, leaving 13 bases between them. This CDR3 region has 15 residues. CDR3 residues: CASSPLSGDGETQYF. The CDR3 DNA reads TGTGCCAGCTCACCACTCTCCGGGGATGGAGAGACCCAGTACTTC.

This clonotype was detected only a few times. This chain uses TRBV6-1 with TRBJ2-1, with 10 positions matching TRBD2. With V trimmed by 6 bases and J by 6 bases, 5 bases remained unmatched. The germline CDR1 and CDR2 sequences are MNHNS and SASEGT. The CDR3 contains 14 residues. In DNA form, the CDR3 reads TGTGCCAGCAGAGGCCCTAGCGGGAGCAATGAGCAGTTCTTC. Residues: CASRGPSGSNEQFF.

This rearrangement joins TRBV20-1 to TRBJ2-1; tentatively, D is TRBD2 (6 bases). V was pared by 3 bases and J by 4 bases, with 16 bases between. Germline lookup yields CDR1 DFQATT and CDR2 SNEGSKA (reference sequence). The CDR3 length is 15 residues. CDR3 sequence: CSASPPGEDYNEQFF. In DNA form, the CDR3 reads TGCAGTGCTAGTCCCCCGGGAGAAGATTACAATGAGCAGTTCTTC.

A note on this clonotype: One junction end disagrees with the germline gene, perhaps due to a read error. This rearrangement joins TRBV25-1 to TRBJ2-5; weak D call: TRBD2 (6 bases). The germline V gene has CDR1 MGHDK and CDR2 SYGVNS. This CDR3 comprises 11 residues. The CDR3 sequence is CAGSGQETQYF. Here the CDR3 DNA reads TGTGCCGGCAGCGGGCAAGAGACCCAGTACTTC. Full variable domain (remainder filled in from reference TRBV25-1 and TRBJ2-5): EADIYQTPRYLVIGTGKKITLECSQTMGHDKMYWYQQDPGMELHLIHYSYGVNSTEKGDLSSESTVSRIRTEHFPLTLESARPSHTSQYLCAGSGQETQYFGPGTRLLVL.

This clonotype was counted between two and nine times. The CDR3 protein is CASSRGTELFYEQYF. CDR3 DNA sequence: TGTGCCAGCAGCAGGGGGACAGAGCTATTCTACGAGCAGTACTTC. The V and J genes are TRBV7-2 and TRBJ2-7, with 7 bases fitting TRBD1. This CDR3 region has 15 residues. Germline V gives CDR1 SGHTA, CDR2 FQGNSA. V was clipped by 5 bases and J by 3 bases; unmatched bases: 10.

The chain links TRBV11-2 to TRBJ2-4; TRBD2 matches at 11 bases. Matching the DNA end better, TRBJ2-7 makes the J call doubtful. Germline assignment: CDR1 SGHAT and CDR2 FQNNGV. The CDR3 runs to 20 residues. CDR3 loop: CASSSPLGGRSLAGGYEQYF. In nucleotides, the CDR3 is TGTGCCAGCAGCTCCCCCCTCGGGGGCAGATCCCTAGCGGGAGGTTACGAGCAGTACTTC.

CDR3 in amino acids: CASSRGQSRQPQHF. DNA of the CDR3: TGTGCCAGCAGCCGAGGACAGTCCCGTCAGCCCCAGCATTTT. This chain uses TRBV3-1 with TRBJ1-5; weak D call: TRBD1 (6 bases). The length of the CDR3 is 14 residues. Germline CDR1 is LGHDT and CDR2 is YNNKEL (reference sequence). V lost 4 bases, J lost 6 bases, and 13 bases lay in between.

In this sample, this clonotype turned up a few times. The chain links TRBV5-1 to TRBJ2-5; 12 nucleotides line up with TRBD1. This CDR3 contains 16 residues. The trim removed 2 bases at V and 6 bases at J, leaving 8 bases unmatched. Germline CDR1 is SGHRS and CDR2 is YFSETQ. As DNA, the CDR3 is TGCGCCAGCAGCTTTCTCCGGGACAGGGGGCTGAAGACCCAGTACTTC. Encoded protein: CASSFLRDRGLKTQYF.

As to this clonotype: A much larger clone differs from this one at a single base, so this may be a read error. The chain carries TRBV20-1 and TRBJ2-1; D might be TRBD1 (6 bases). The CDR3 loop spans 13 amino acids. The V end was cut by 2 bases, the J end by 13 bases, with 18 bases between. Germline CDR1 and CDR2: DFQATT and SNEGSKA (reference sequence). As DNA, the CDR3 is TGCAGTGCTAGACCTCAGGGGCAAGAGACCCAGTTCTTC. It codes for CSARPQGQETQFF.

V usage is TRBV6-1 and J usage is TRBJ2-4; D remains unclear. The CDR3 runs 13 residues. Germline V gene lookup returns CDR1 MNHNS and CDR2 SASEGT. Deletions cut 8 bases from V and 6 bases from J, with 14 bases between. In DNA form, the CDR3 reads TGTGCCAGCTTTAGTACAGATCGAAACATTCAGTACTTC. Amino acids: CASFSTDRNIQYF.

In its sample, this clonotype was seen once. The CDR3 nucleotides read TGTGCCAGCAGCAAATATGGCCACGAGCAGTACTTC. Protein sequence: CASSKYGHEQYF. The chain couples TRBV21-1 to TRBJ2-4. The end of the DNA aligns better with TRBJ2-7, so the J call may be wrong. TRBV21-1 represents a pseudogene. This CDR3 region has 12 residues.

This clonotype was observed a few times. This chain uses TRBV10-3 with TRBJ2-5; 12 nucleotides match TRBD2. The germline CDR1 and CDR2 sequences are ENHRY and SYGVKD. The V and J ends lost 4 bases and 5 bases, in that order; junction bases with no gene match: 5. The CDR3 is made up of 15 amino acids. The CDR3 here is CAISGSTSGSETQYF. The CDR3, as DNA: TGTGCCATCAGTGGGTCGACTAGCGGGAGTGAGACCCAGTACTTC.

This clonotype was seen more than once but under ten times. The V and J genes are TRBV27 and TRBJ2-3; 11 bases line up with TRBD1. The trim removed 5 bases at V and 4 bases at J, leaving 5 bases unmatched. The length of the CDR3 is 15 residues. Per the germline V gene, CDR1 is MNHEY and CDR2 is SMNVEV (reference sequence). The CDR3 protein is CASSPGQGVADTQYF. The DNA of the CDR3 is TGTGCCAGCAGTCCGGGACAGGGGGTCGCAGATACGCAGTATTTT.

The CDR3 protein is CASSLWWQGAGTDTQYF. In DNA, the CDR3 is TGTGCCAGCAGTTTATGGTGGCAGGGGGCTGGCACAGATACGCAGTATTTT. The chain joins TRBV28 to TRBJ2-3; TRBD1 aligns across 8 bases. With V trimmed by 0 bases and J by 1 base, 6 bases remained unmatched. The CDR3 length is 17 residues. CDR1 is MDHEN, CDR2 SYDVKM, per germline.

The rearrangement uses TRBV28 and TRBJ2-7; the D gene is possibly TRBD2 (6 bases). Judging by the DNA end, TRBJ2-4 fits better; the J call may be wrong. Germline values: CDR1 MDHEN, CDR2 SYDVKM. The CDR3 covers 13 residues. CDR3 bases: TGTGCCAGCAGATCGGGGGACAAAAACATTCAGTACTTC. Amino acid sequence: CASRSGDKNIQYF.

V and J are TRBV7-9 and TRBJ2-3; TRBD2 is a possible D gene (7 bases). The CDR3 spans 14 residues. V was clipped by 1 base and J by 7 bases, with 12 bases between them. Germline CDR1 is SEHNR and CDR2 is FQNEAQ (reference sequence). The chain's CDR3 is CASSLVAGANTQYF. CDR3 in DNA: TGTGCCAGCAGCTTAGTTGCGGGGGCCAATACGCAGTATTTT.

This clonotype appeared a few times. This CDR3 reads CASSPIAGVAETQYF. DNA for the CDR3: TGTGCCAGCAGTCCCATAGCGGGAGTGGCAGAGACCCAGTACTTC. The chain combines TRBV25-1 with TRBJ2-5, with 9 positions matching TRBD2. Germline CDR1 reads MGHDK; CDR2 reads SYGVNS. The CDR3 runs to 15 residues. V dropped 5 bases and J dropped 4; count of bases not matched to a gene: 8.